These 21 T cell receptor beta chains were sequenced from one sample in a study of blood T cells in healthy people across ages. Through a sample-barcoded 5' primer and a J-beta primer mix, a second PCR was run for about 6 to 11 cycles. MiXCR was run by TCRdb on the 5' RACE reads, yielding one entry per CDR3 protein. The repertoire consists of 1 million or so distinct CDR3 sequences, with less than 25% occurring once and the leading ten covering about 0.72%. The sample was also reused in another study, on T cells of mothers and their children.

The sequenced sample consisted of blood. The receptors shown here come from a girl aged 2 to 10 in good health.

In its sample, this clonotype was seen a few times. A read error may explain this, as a much larger clone is one base away. The chain links TRBV7-3 to TRBJ1-1, with D unclear. The CDR3 extends over 13 amino acids. Trimming took 1 base from V and 0 from J, leaving 3 bases between them. The V gene's germline CDR1 is SGHTA and CDR2 FQGTGA. The CDR3 reads CASSLMVNTEAFF. CDR3 bases: TGTGCCAGCAGCTTAATGGTGAACACTGAAGCTTTCTTT.

This sequence joins TRBV29-1 and TRBJ1-2; D is undetermined. Per germline, CDR1 SQVTM and CDR2 ANQGSEA. With 5 bases removed from V and 4 bases from J, the gap between germline ends came to 5 bases. The CDR3 sequence is 10 residues long. This CDR3 is CSVPGYGYTF. CDR3 nucleotides: TGCAGCGTTCCAGGCTATGGCTACACCTTC.

This chain links TRBV7-8 with TRBJ2-3, with D uncertain. The CDR3 spans 16 residues. The germline CDR1 and CDR2 sequences are SGHVS and FQNEAQ. V lost 1 base, J lost 1 base, and 12 bases lay in between. DNA for the CDR3: TGTGCCAGCAGCTTAGACCCTGTCGACCGCACAGATACGCAGTATTTT. Its translation: CASSLDPVDRTDTQYF.

This sequence joins TRBV29-1 and TRBJ2-1; a possible D gene is TRBD1 (5 bases). This CDR3 has 13 amino acids. V gave up 7 bases and J gave up 9 bases, with 19 bases separating them. Germline values: CDR1 SQVTM, CDR2 ANQGSEA. The DNA for the CDR3 is TGCAGCGCCCATCTCTGGAGTGACAGTGAGCAGTTCTTC. Residues: CSAHLWSDSEQFF.

V is TRBV4-1 and J is TRBJ1-1; D ambiguous. This CDR3 spans 13 amino acids. Trimming pared 2 bases from V and 1 base from J, leaving 5 bases between. Germline CDR1 and CDR2: MGHRA and YSYEKL. This chain's CDR3 is CASSQHANTEAFF. CDR3 bases: TGCGCCAGCAGCCAACATGCGAACACTGAAGCTTTCTTT.

This chain uses TRBV3-1 with TRBJ2-1, with D unclear. CDR1 and CDR2 from the germline V gene are LGHDT and YNNKEL (reference sequence). This CDR3 is 14 amino acids long. The V gene lost 0 bases and the J gene lost 7 bases, with 10 bases spanning the gap. CDR3 in amino acids: CASSQELLWNEQFF. The CDR3 nucleotides are TGTGCCAGCAGCCAAGAGCTGCTCTGGAATGAGCAGTTCTTC.

The chain employs TRBV10-3 and TRBJ2-7; D is possibly TRBD1 or TRBD2 (6 bases each). Per the germline V gene, CDR1 is ENHRY and CDR2 is SYGVKD. CDR3 size: 11 residues. Trimming pared 7 bases from V and 6 bases from J, leaving 10 bases between. The CDR3 loop reads CAIMGGVEQYF. CDR3 nucleotide sequence: TGTGCCATCATGGGGGGCGTCGAGCAGTACTTC.

This clonotype was seen a handful of times. The chain has TRBV7-2 and TRBJ2-5; D may be TRBD1 (6 bases). The germline V gene encodes CDR1 SGHTA and CDR2 FQGNSA. The CDR3 has 13 amino acids. V was clipped by 5 bases and J by 7 bases, with 14 bases between them. Here the CDR3 DNA reads TGTGCCAGCAGCCCCAGGGGTCCGGGGACCCAGTACTTC. Protein product: CASSPRGPGTQYF.

This clonotype has only a few counts. The CDR3: CATTILAGAYNEQFF. The DNA of the CDR3 is TGTGCCACTACGATTCTAGCGGGGGCCTACAATGAGCAGTTCTTC. The rearrangement joins TRBV6-2 or TRBV6-3 to TRBJ2-1; 10 bases map to TRBD2. The CDR3 loop spans 15 amino acids. Trimming removed 10 bases from V and 2 bases from J; junction bases left unmatched: 8. The germline V gene has CDR1 MNHEY and CDR2 SVGEGT.

The chain joins TRBV6-1 to TRBJ1-5, with 7 bases lining up with TRBD1. Germline lookup yields CDR1 MNHNS and CDR2 SASEGT. This CDR3 contains 17 residues. Trimming took 7 bases from V and 0 from J; bases not matched to a gene: 12. The CDR3 sequence: CASNGFRGSYSNQPQHF. In DNA, the CDR3 is TGTGCCAGCAATGGATTCAGGGGGTCCTATAGCAATCAGCCCCAGCATTTT.

This CDR3 reads CASSPPPPGQPYEQYF. CDR3 DNA sequence: TGTGCCAGCAGTCCGCCCCCCCCGGGACAGCCCTACGAGCAGTACTTC. This chain links TRBV12-3 or TRBV12-4 with TRBJ2-7; TRBD1 aligns across 7 bases. J gave up 2 bases and V 5 bases, and 12 bases lay outside the gene matches. CDR3 length: 16 residues.

This sequence joins TRBV6-5 and TRBJ2-5; 9 bases are a match to TRBD1. The germline CDR1 and CDR2 sequences are MNHEY and SVGAGI. The CDR3 is made up of 16 amino acids. V dropped 4 bases and J dropped 2; count of bases not matched to a gene: 8. CDR3 amino acids: CASSSFWTGEQETQYF. CDR3 bases: TGTGCCAGCAGTTCTTTCTGGACAGGGGAGCAAGAGACCCAGTACTTC.

The table lists this clonotype with a few counts. This chain links TRBV7-9 with TRBJ2-1, with 7 nucleotides matching TRBD2. Germline-derived CDR1 and CDR2 are SEHNR and FQNEAQ (reference sequence). The CDR3 is made up of 15 amino acids. V trimming: 5 bases; J trimming: 5 bases; junction bases outside the gene matches: 9. CDR3 coding DNA: TGTGCCAGCAGCCCTCGGACTAGTCCCCACAATGAGCAGTTCTTC. Translation gives CASSPRTSPHNEQFF.

The chain recombines TRBV11-3 with TRBJ2-1; D gene unclear. The DNA end is more similar to TRBJ2-5, so the J call may be wrong. Germline loops: CDR1 SGHNT, CDR2 YENEEA. The CDR3 loop spans 14 amino acids. The CDR3 loop is CASSPRRKQETQYF. CDR3 nucleotides: TGTGCCAGCAGCCCCCGACGGAAACAAGAGACCCAGTACTTC.

This clonotype was seen only once. Its ends do not fully match the called genes, so a read error is possible. This chain links TRBV28 with TRBJ2-5, with D perhaps TRBD1 (6 bases). Germline loops: CDR1 MDHEN, CDR2 SYDVKM. This CDR3 is 13 amino acids long. CDR3 protein: CASSYQGQEIQYF. The CDR3, as DNA: TGTGCCAGCAGTTATCAGGGGCAGGAGATCCAGTACTTC.

The chain recombines TRBV20-1 with TRBJ1-2; D uncertain. Trimming removed 8 bases from V and 7 bases from J, with 14 bases in between. The CDR3 contains 11 residues. Germline lookup yields CDR1 DFQATT and CDR2 SNEGSKA (reference sequence). The CDR3 loop reads CSPHHLGGYTF. CDR3 sequence (DNA): TGCAGTCCTCACCACCTAGGTGGCTACACCTTC.

The chain links TRBV29-1 to TRBJ2-5; 10 nucleotides align to TRBD1. The DNA matches TRBJ2-7 better at its end, which makes the J call doubtful. Germline assignment: CDR1 SQVTM and CDR2 ANQGSEA. The CDR3 covers 14 residues. In DNA, the CDR3 is TGCAGCGTGGCGGGACAGGGGAACCCCTACGAGCAGTACTTC. Encoded protein: CSVAGQGNPYEQYF.

The table lists this clonotype with a few counts. The chain combines TRBV2 with TRBJ2-5; D unresolved. This CDR3 spans 15 amino acids. Between the trimmed V and J ends, which lost 1 base and 1 base, there was a span of 10 bases. Germline CDR1 and CDR2: SNHLY and FYNNEI. Here the CDR3 DNA reads TGTGCCAGCAGTGAAGTAGGCTTCCTCCAAGAGACCCAGTACTTC. This gives the protein CASSEVGFLQETQYF. Looking up the rest from reference TRBV2 and TRBJ2-5 gives the full variable domain: EPEVTQTPSHQVTQMGQEVILRCVPISNHLYFYWYRQILGQKVEFLVSFYNNEISEKSEIFDDQFSVERPDGSNFTLKIRSTKLEDSAMYFCASSEVGFLQETQYFGPGTRLLVL.

The chain recombines TRBV28 with TRBJ2-5; 7 bases are a match to TRBD2. Trimming cost V 4 bases and J 0 bases; bases outside gene matches: 8. Per germline, CDR1 MDHEN and CDR2 SYDVKM. The CDR3 sequence is 16 residues long. This CDR3 reads CASSSRTRVYQETQYF. The CDR3 DNA reads TGTGCCAGCAGTTCCCGGACTAGAGTGTACCAAGAGACCCAGTACTTC.

This clonotype was seen only a few times. V gene TRBV6-2 or TRBV6-3 combines with J gene TRBJ1-5; a weak D match, TRBD1 (6 bases). In germline, CDR1 is MNHEY, CDR2 SVGEGT. V shed 10 bases and J shed 5 bases, with 21 bases lying between them. CDR3 length: 15 residues. In nucleotides, the CDR3 is TGTGCCACAGGGGACCGAGTATTCGGGGATCAGCCCCAGCATTTT. Translated: CATGDRVFGDQPQHF.

Many counts were recorded for this clonotype. The chain joins TRBV12-3 or TRBV12-4 to TRBJ2-2; D gene ambiguous. The CDR3 is 14 amino acids. The ends were cut back, 1 base at V and 2 bases at J, with 5 bases in the middle. CDR3 residues: CASSLDSNTGELFF. In DNA, the CDR3 is TGTGCCAGCAGTTTAGACAGCAACACCGGGGAGCTGTTTTTT.